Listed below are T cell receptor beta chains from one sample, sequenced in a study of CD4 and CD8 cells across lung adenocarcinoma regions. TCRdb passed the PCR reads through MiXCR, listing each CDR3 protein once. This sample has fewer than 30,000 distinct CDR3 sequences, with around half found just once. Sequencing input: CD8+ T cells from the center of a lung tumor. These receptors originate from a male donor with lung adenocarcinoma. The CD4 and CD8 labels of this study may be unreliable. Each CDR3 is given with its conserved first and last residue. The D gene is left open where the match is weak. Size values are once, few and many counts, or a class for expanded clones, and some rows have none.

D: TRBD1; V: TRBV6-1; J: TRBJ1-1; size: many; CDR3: CASRGTGLFTEAFF; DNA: TGTGCCAGCAGGGGGACAGGGCTATTCACTGAAGCTTTCTTT
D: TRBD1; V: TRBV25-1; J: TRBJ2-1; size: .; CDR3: CASSERWGTGGGEQFF; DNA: TGTGCCAGCAGTGAAAGGTGGGGGACAGGGGGCGGCGAGCAGTTCTTC
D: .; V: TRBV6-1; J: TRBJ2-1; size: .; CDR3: CASRGRLTDNEQFF; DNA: TGTGCCAGCAGAGGGCGGCTAACCGACAATGAGCAGTTCTTC
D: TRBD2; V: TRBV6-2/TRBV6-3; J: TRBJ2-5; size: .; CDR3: CASNLREEMWLAGGKKETQYF; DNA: TGTGCCAGCAACCTCCGGGAAGAGATGTGGCTAGCGGGAGGGAAGAAGGAGACCCAGTACTTC
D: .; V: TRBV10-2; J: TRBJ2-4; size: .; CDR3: CVTGLCAKNTQYF; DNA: TGCGTCACGGGGCTTTGTGCCAAAAACACTCAGTACTTC
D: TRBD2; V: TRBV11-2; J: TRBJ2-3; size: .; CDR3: CASSPGTSSGDTQYF; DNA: TGTGCCAGCAGCCCCGGGACTAGTTCCGGAGATACGCAGTATTTT
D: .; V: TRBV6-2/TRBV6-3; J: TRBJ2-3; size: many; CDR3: CASSLFSGVDTQYF; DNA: TGTGCCAGCAGTCTCTTCTCGGGAGTTGATACGCAGTATTTT
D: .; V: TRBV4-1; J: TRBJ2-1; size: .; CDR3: CASSQEPLPYNEQFF; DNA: TGCGCCAGCAGCCAAGAACCGCTACCCTACAATGAGCAGTTCTTC
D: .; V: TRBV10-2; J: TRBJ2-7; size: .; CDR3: CASSFQGNEQYF; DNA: TGCGCCAGCAGCTTCCAGGGCAACGAGCAGTACTTC
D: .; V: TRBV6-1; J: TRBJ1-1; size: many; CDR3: CASHRRTEAFF; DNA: TGTGCCAGCCATAGGAGAACTGAAGCTTTCTTT
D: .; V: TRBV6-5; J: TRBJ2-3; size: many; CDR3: CASSYSGTGGTDTQYF; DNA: TGTGCCAGCAGTTACTCCGGCACAGGCGGCACAGATACGCAGTATTTT
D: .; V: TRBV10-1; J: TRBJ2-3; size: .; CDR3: CASSAMGRGTKNTQYF; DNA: TGCGCCAGCAGTGCGATGGGGCGAGGAACCAAAAATACTCAGTATTTT
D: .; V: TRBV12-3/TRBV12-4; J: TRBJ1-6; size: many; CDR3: CASSLGTHNSPLHF; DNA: TGTGCCAGCAGTTTGGGGACACATAATTCACCCCTCCACTTT
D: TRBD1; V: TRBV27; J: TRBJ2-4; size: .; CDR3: CASRDRGRKNIQYF; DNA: TGTGCCAGCAGGGACAGGGGTAGGAAAAACATTCAGTACTTC
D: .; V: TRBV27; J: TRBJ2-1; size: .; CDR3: CASRLRVGEQFF; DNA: TGTGCCAGCAGGTTAAGGGTTGGTGAGCAGTTCTTC
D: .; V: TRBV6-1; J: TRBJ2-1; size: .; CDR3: CASRDGTKGRQYF; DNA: TGTGCCAGCAGGGATGGGACGAAAGGAAGGCAGTATTTC
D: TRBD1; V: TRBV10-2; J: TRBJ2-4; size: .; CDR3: CASSEQGLGARDIQYF; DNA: TGCGCCAGCAGTGAACAGGGGCTAGGAGCCAGAGACATTCAGTACTTC
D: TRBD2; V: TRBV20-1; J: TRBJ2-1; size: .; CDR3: CSAREGRSGVGEQFF; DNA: TGCAGTGCTAGAGAAGGCCGGAGCGGGGTAGGCGAGCAGTTCTTC
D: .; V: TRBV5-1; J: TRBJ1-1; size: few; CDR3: CASSLAGGASEAFF; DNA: TGCGCCAGCAGCTTGGCGGGGGGCGCCTCTGAAGCTTTCTTT
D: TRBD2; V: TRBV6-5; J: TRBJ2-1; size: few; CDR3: CASSYRTSGTPSTQFF; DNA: TGTGCCAGCAGTTACAGGACTAGCGGGACACCGTCTACTCAGTTCTTC
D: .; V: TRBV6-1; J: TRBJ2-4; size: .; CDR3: CGSWGLGGPDTQYF; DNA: TGCGGCAGCTGGGGGCTGGGCGGCCCAGATACGCAGTACTTC
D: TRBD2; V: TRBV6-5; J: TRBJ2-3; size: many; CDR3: CASSYSGSGNHMNTQYF; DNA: TGTGCCAGCAGTTACTCCGGTAGCGGGAACCACATGAATACGCAGTATTTT
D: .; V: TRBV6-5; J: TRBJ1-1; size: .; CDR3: CASSYAGDGGSGPEAFF; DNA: TGTGCCAGCAGTTACGCGGGCGATGGAGGGTCCGGGCCTGAAGCTTTCTTT
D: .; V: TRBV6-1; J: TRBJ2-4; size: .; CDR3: CAGIGGGGQDTQYF; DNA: TGTGCGGGCATAGGGGGCGGAGGGCAAGATACCCAGTACTTT
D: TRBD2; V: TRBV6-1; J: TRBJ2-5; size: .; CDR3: CASSAGGPCEALNF; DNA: TGTGCCAGCTCAGCGGGAGGGCCATGCGAGGCCCTGAACTTC
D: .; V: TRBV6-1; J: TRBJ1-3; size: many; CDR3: CASSEAGTRHTIYF; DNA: TGTGCCAGCAGTGAAGCCGGGACGAGACACACCATATATTTT
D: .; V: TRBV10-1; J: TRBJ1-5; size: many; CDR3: CASSEQGRNQPQHF; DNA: TGCGCCAGCAGTGAACAGGGCCGCAATCAGCCCCAGCATTTT
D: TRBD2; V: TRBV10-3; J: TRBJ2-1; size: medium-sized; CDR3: CAIKGLAGGVGEQFF; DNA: TGTGCCATTAAGGGACTAGCGGGAGGTGTCGGTGAGCAGTTCTTC
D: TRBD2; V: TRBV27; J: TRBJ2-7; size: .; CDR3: CASRSSGRIHEQYF; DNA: TGTGCCAGCAGATCTAGCGGGAGAATCCACGAGCAGTACTTC
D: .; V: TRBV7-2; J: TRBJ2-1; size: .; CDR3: CASSFDLAYNEQFF; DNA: TGTGCCAGCAGCTTTGACCTGGCTTACAATGAGCAGTTCTTC
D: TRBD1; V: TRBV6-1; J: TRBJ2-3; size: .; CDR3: CARSRQPDSTGAQYF; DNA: TGTGCCAGGAGCCGCCAGCCGGATAGCACAGGGGCGCAGTATTTT
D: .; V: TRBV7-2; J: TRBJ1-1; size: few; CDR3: CASSFGRNTEAFF; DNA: TGTGCCAGCAGCTTCGGCAGGAACACTGAAGCTTTCTTT
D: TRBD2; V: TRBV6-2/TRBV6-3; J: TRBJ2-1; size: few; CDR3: CASSHGTSGYNEQFF; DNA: TGTGCCAGCAGCCACGGGACTAGCGGTTACAATGAGCAGTTCTTC
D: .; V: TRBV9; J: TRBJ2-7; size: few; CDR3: CASSAQGYEQYF; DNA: TGTGCCAGCAGCGCACAGGGCTACGAGCAGTACTTC
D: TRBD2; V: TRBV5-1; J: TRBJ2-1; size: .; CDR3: CASSIDSGRAVNEQFF; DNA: TGCGCCAGCAGCATCGATAGCGGGAGGGCCGTCAATGAGCAGTTCTTC
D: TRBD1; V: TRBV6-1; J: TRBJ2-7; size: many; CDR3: CASRGTGGVGKRAPNQYEQYF; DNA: TGTGCCAGCAGGGGTACAGGGGGCGTCGGGAAGCGGGCCCCGAACCAGTACGAGCAGTACTTC
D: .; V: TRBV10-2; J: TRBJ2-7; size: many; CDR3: CASSPSRTYEQYF; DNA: TGCGCCAGCAGTCCTTCACGAACCTACGAGCAGTACTTC
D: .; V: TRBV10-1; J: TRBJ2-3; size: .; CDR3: CASGPGTNTDTQYF; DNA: TGCGCGAGCGGCCCGGGGACAAACACAGATACGCAGTATTTT
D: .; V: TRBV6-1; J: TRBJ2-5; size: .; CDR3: CASGEAGSRVEETQYF; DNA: TGTGCCAGCGGTGAAGCCGGGAGCCGGGTTGAAGAGACGCAGTACTTC
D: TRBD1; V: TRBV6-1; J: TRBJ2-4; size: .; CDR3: CASSTPGQSAKNIQYF; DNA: TGTGCCAGCAGTACCCCGGGACAGAGTGCCAAAAACATTCAGTACTTC
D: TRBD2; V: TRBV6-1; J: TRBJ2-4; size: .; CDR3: CASRGAGVNTETQYF; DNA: TGTGCCAGCAGAGGAGCGGGAGTAAACACAGAGACGCAGTATTTC
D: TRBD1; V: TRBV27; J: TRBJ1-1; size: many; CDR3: CASRHRQGAGTEAFF; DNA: TGTGCCAGCAGACACAGACAGGGCGCGGGCACTGAAGCTTTCTTT
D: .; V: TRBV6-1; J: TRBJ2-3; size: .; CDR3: CASSVRAERTDTQYF; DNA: TGTGCCAGCAGCGTACGGGCTGAGAGGACCGATACGCAGTATTTT
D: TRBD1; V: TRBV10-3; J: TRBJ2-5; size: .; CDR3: CAGSGGPHTETQYF; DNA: TGTGCGGGGTCAGGGGGCCCACACACAGAGACCCAGTACTTC
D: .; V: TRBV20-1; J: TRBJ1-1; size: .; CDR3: CSARMGALAYEAFF; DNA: TGCAGTGCTAGAATGGGAGCGCTCGCCTATGAAGCTTTCTTT
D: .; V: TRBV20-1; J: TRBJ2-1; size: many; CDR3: CSARDRQIGGNEQFF; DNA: TGCAGTGCTAGAGATAGACAGATTGGGGGCAATGAGCAGTTCTTC
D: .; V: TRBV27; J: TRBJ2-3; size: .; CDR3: CASALYGSSKDTQYF; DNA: TGTGCCAGCGCCCTTTACGGGTCTAGCAAAGATACGCAGTATTTT
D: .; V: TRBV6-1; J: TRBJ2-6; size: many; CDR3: CASWRSGANVLTF; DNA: TGTGCCAGCTGGAGGTCTGGGGCCAACGTCCTGACTTTC
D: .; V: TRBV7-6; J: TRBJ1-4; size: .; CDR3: CASSLEAGSNEKLFF; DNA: TGTGCCAGCAGCTTAGAGGCAGGGAGTAATGAAAAACTGTTTTTT
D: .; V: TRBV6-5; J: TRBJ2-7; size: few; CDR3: CASSYSTGYEQYF; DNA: TGTGCCAGCAGTTACTCGACAGGTTACGAGCAGTACTTC
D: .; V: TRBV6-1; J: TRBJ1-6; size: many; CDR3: CATTFGFDSSPLHF; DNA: TGTGCCACAACCTTCGGGTTTGATAGTTCACCCCTCCACTTT
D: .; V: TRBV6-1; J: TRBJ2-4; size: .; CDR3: CASNGLAKNIQYF; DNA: TGTGCCAGCAATGGGCTGGCCAAAAACATTCAGTACTTC